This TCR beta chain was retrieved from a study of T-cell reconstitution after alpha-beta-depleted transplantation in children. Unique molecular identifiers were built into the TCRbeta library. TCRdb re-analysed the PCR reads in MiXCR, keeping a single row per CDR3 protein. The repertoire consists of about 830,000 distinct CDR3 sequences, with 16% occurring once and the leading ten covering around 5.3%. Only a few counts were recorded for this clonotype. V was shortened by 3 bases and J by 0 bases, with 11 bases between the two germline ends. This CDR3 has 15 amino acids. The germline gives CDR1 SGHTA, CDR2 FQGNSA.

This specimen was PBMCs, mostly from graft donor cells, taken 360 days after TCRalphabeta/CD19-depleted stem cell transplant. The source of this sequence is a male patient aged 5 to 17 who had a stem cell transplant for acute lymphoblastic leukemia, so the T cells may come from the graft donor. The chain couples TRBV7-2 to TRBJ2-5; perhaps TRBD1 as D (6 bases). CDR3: CASSFVTGYQETQYF. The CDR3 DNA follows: TGTGCCAGCAGCTTCGTTACAGGGTACCAAGAGACCCAGTACTTC.